This T cell receptor beta chain is drawn from a study of CD8+CD57+ T cells in acquired aplastic anemia. The TCR beta profiling, which covered VDJ combination and CDR3 sequence, was carried out using genomic DNA as the template. In TCRdb, the reads were re-called with MiXCR into one record per CDR3 protein. The sample comprises 190,000 or so distinct CDR3 sequences, less than 60% of which are singletons, and about 1.7% rests with the top ten. Patients included in sequencing had previously demonstrated CD8+CD57+ cell expansion by flow cytometry. The CDR3 runs to 15 residues. Germline V CDR1 and CDR2: SGHTA, FQGTGA. This clonotype was observed at least ten times. One junction end does not reproduce the germline sequence, and a read error may be involved.

The chain employs TRBV7-3 and TRBJ2-1; D could derive from TRBD1 or TRBD2 (5 bases each). The sample taken for sequencing was sorted CD4+, CD8+, or CD8+CD57+ T cells (not recorded which) from PBMCs. The origin of this receptor is a human donor with aplastic anemia. CDR3 region: CTSSFADTGTNEQFF. The CDR3 DNA reads TGTACCAGCAGCTTTGCCGACACCGGGACCAATGAGCAGTTCTTC.